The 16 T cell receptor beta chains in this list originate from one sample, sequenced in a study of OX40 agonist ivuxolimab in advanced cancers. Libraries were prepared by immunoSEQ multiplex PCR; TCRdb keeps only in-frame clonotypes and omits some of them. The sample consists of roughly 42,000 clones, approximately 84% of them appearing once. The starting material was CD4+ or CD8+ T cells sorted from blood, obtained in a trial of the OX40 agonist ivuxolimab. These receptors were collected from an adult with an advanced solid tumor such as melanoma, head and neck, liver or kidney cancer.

This CDR3 reads CASSESFGPNEKLFF. Written as DNA, the CDR3 is TGCGCCAGCAGTGAGTCCTTTGGACCTAATGAAAAACTGTTTTTT. The chain carries TRBV10-2 and TRBJ1-4; no clear D gene. In germline, CDR1 is WSHSY, CDR2 SAAADI. Trimming stripped 0 bases from V and 3 bases from J, with 8 bases between. CDR3 length: 15 amino acids.

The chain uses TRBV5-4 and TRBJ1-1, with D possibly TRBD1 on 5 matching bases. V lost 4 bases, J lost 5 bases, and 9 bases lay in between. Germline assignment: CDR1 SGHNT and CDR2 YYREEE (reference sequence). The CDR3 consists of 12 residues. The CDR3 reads CASSGGATEAFF. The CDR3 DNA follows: TGTGCCAGCAGCGGCGGGGCGACTGAAGCTTTCTTT.

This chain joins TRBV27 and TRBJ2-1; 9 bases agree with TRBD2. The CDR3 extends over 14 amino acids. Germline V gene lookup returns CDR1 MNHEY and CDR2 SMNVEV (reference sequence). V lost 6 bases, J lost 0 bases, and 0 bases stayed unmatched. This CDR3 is CASRLAGSYNEQFF. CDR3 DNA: TGTGCCAGCAGACTAGCGGGCTCCTACAATGAGCAGTTCTTC.

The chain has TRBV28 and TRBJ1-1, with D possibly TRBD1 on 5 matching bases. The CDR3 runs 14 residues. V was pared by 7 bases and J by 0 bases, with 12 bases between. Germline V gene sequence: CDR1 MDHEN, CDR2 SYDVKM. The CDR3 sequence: CASTPGVMNTEAFF. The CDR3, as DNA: TGTGCCAGCACCCCGGGGGTCATGAACACTGAAGCTTTCTTT.

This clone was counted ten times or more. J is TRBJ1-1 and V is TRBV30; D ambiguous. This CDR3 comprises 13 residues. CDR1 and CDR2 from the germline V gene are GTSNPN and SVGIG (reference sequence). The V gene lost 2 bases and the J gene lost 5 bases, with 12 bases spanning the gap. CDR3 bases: TGTGCCTGGAGTTTCGAGCTCGAAACTGAAGCTTTCTTT. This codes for CAWSFELETEAFF.

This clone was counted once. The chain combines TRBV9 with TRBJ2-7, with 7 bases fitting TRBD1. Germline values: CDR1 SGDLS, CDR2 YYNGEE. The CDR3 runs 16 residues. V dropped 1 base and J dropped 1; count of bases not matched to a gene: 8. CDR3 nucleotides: TGTGCCAGCAGCGTAAGTCTTGGGACAGAGTCCTACGAGCAGTACTTC. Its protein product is CASSVSLGTESYEQYF.

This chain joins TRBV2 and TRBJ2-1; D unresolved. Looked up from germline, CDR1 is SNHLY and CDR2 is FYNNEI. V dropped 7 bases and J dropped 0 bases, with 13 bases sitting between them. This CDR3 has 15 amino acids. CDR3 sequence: CASKFGYSSYNEQFF. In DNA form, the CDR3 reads TGTGCCAGCAAGTTCGGCTATAGCTCCTACAATGAGCAGTTCTTC.

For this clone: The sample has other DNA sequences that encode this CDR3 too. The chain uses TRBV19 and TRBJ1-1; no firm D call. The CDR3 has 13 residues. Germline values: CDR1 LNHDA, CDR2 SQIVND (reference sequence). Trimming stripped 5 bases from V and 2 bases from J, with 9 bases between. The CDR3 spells CASSFTLNTEAFF. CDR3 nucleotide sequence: TGTGCCAGTAGTTTTACACTTAACACTGAAGCTTTCTTT.

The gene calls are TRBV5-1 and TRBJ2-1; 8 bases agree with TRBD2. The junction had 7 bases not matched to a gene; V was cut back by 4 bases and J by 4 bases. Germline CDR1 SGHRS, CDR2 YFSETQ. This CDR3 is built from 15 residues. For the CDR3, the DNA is TGCGCCAGCAGCCCTAATAGCGGGGCTTACAATGAGCAGTTCTTC. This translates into CASSPNSGAYNEQFF. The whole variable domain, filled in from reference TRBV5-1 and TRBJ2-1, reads KAGVTQTPRYLIKTRGQQVTLSCSPISGHRSVSWYQQTPGQGLQFLFEYFSETQRNKGNFPGRFSGRQFSNSRSEMNVSTLELGDSALYLCASSPNSGAYNEQFFGPGTRLTVL.

The CDR3 is CASTQVNTGELFF. For the CDR3, the DNA is TGTGCCAGCACCCAGGTTAACACCGGGGAGCTGTTTTTT. The chain is built from TRBV6-5 and TRBJ2-2; D remains ambiguous. The CDR3 has 13 amino acids. V was clipped by 7 bases and J by 2 bases, with 8 bases between them. Germline CDR1 is MNHEY and CDR2 is SVGAGI.

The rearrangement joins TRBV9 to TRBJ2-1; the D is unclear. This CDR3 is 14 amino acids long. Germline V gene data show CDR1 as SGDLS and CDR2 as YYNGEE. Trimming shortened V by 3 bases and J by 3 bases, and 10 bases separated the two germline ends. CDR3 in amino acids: CASSDGGDYNEQFF. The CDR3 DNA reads TGTGCCAGCAGCGATGGTGGAGACTACAATGAGCAGTTCTTC.

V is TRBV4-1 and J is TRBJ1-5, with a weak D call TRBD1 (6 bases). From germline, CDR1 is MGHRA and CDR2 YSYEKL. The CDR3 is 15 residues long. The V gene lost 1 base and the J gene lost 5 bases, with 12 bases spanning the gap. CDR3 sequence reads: CASSQVRGPHQPQHF. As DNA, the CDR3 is TGCGCCAGCAGCCAAGTCAGGGGCCCTCATCAGCCCCAGCATTTT.

The CDR3 is CASSWTRPGELFF. CDR3 coding DNA: TGTGCCAGCAGTTGGACTAGGCCCGGGGAGCTGTTTTTT. V usage is TRBV27 and J usage is TRBJ2-2, with 7 bases lining up with TRBD2. The germline V gene encodes CDR1 MNHEY and CDR2 SMNVEV (reference sequence). The trim removed 4 bases at V and 6 bases at J, leaving 2 bases unmatched. The CDR3 consists of 13 residues.

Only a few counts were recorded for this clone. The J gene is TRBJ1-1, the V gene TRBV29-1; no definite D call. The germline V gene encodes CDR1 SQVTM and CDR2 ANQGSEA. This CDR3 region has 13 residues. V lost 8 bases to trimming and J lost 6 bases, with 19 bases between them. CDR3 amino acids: CSNLSPQASEAFF. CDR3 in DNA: TGCAGCAATCTATCGCCCCAGGCGTCTGAAGCTTTCTTT.

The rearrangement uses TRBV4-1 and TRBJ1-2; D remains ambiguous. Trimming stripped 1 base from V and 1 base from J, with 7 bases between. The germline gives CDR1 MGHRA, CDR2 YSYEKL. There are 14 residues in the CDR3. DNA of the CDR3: TGCGCCAGCAGCCAAGTCGTCAGTAACTATGGCTACACCTTC. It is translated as CASSQVVSNYGYTF.

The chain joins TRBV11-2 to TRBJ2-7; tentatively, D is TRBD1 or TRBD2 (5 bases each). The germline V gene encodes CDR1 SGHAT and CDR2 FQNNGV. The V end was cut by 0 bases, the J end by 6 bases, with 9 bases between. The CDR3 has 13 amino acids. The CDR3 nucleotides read TGTGCCAGCAGCTTAGATCCTGGGGGCGAGCAGTACTTC. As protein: CASSLDPGGEQYF.